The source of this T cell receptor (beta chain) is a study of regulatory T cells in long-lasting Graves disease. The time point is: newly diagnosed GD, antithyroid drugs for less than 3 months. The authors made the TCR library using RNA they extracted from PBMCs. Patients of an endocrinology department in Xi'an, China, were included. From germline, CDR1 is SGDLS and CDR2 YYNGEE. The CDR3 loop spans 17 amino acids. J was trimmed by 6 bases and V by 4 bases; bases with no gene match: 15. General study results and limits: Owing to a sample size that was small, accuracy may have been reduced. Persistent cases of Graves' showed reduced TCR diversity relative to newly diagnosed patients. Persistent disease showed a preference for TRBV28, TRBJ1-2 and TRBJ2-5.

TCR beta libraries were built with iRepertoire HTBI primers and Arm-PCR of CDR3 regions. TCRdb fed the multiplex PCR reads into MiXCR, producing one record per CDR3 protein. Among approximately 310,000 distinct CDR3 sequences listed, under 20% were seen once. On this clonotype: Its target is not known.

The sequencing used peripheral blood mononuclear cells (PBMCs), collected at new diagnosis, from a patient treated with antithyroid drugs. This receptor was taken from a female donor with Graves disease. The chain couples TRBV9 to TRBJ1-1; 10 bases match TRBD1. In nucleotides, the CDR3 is TGTGCCAGCAGCCCTTCGGACAGGGGGGACCGAGGTGCTGAAGCTTTCTTT. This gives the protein CASSPSDRGDRGAEAFF.